The clone carrying this T cell receptor (beta chain) was found a few times. Its antigen is as yet unknown. Between the trimmed V and J ends, which lost 7 bases and 2 bases, there was a span of 12 bases. Germline CDR1 is MDHEN and CDR2 is SYDVKM. CDR3 length: 14 residues. As TCR cDNA was made by 5'RACE template switching, a universal primer site and UMIs were added. TCRdb recomputed calls from the 5' RACE reads with MiXCR, one row per CDR3 protein. This table has some 110,000 distinct CDR3 sequences, 6.5% to 9% appearing once. These data are taken from a study of T cells after yellow fever vaccination. Study outcomes and limitations: A limited proportion of clonotypes was detected within both the CD4 and CD8 compartments. Subsequent to the booster, the majority of primary-vaccination clones reappeared (roughly 97% CD4, 80% to 90% CD8).

This clonotype originated in a man aged 30 to 39 who received the YFV17D yellow fever vaccine. The specimen was CD8+ T cells sorted from PBMCs, collected 45 days after the yellow fever booster vaccination. The chain employs TRBV28 and TRBJ1-5; a possible D gene is TRBD1 (5 bases). DNA for the CDR3: TGTGCCAGCACTCTACCACAGGGCAATCAGCCCCAGCATTTT. This sequence encodes CASTLPQGNQPQHF.